The 23 T cell receptor beta chains listed next were all sequenced from one sample in a study of OX40 agonist ivuxolimab in advanced cancers. Profiled with immunoSEQ multiplex PCR; TCRdb holds only in-frame clones, not every one. In the table there are about 86,000 clones, 89% of which are singletons. Here the sequenced sample was CD4+ or CD8+ T cells sorted from blood, taken in a trial of the OX40 agonist ivuxolimab. The receptors were gathered from an adult with an advanced solid tumor such as melanoma, head and neck, liver or kidney cancer.

J is TRBJ2-2 and V is TRBV18; 8 bases are a match to TRBD1. Germline assignment: CDR1 KGHSH and CDR2 LQKENI. J was trimmed by 1 base and V by 3 bases; bases with no gene match: 4. There are 16 residues in the CDR3. DNA of the CDR3: TGTGCCAGCTCACCCCTTGGGACAGGGAACACCGGGGAGCTGTTTTTT. Translated, it gives CASSPLGTGNTGELFF.

The V and J genes are TRBV27 and TRBJ2-7, with TRBD2 as a possible D gene (5 bases). Per the germline V gene, CDR1 is MNHEY and CDR2 is SMNVEV (reference sequence). V lost 5 bases, J lost 4 bases, and 15 bases lay in between. The CDR3 totals 14 residues. The CDR3 DNA reads TGTGCCAGCAGTCGGGGTCCCCTTGTGTACGAGCAGTACTTC. Encoded protein: CASSRGPLVYEQYF.

This clone has a single count. This chain uses TRBV28 with TRBJ2-2; no clear D gene. The CDR3 is 12 residues long. The germline CDR1 and CDR2 sequences are MDHEN and SYDVKM. The V end lost 9 bases, the J end lost 5 bases, and 10 bases lay between the germline ends. CDR3 nucleotide sequence: TGTGCCAGTTCGTCGGTTACCGGGGAGCTGTTTTTT. It specifies CASSSVTGELFF.

V gene TRBV7-2 combines with J gene TRBJ2-7; 12 bases match TRBD2. Per the germline V gene, CDR1 is SGHTA and CDR2 is FQGNSA. V dropped 5 bases and J dropped 5; count of bases not matched to a gene: 10. CDR3 size: 16 residues. CDR3 loop: CASSPIRLAGVHEQYF. Here the CDR3 DNA reads TGTGCCAGCAGCCCGATCCGACTAGCGGGAGTACACGAGCAGTACTTC.

This chain links TRBV19 with TRBJ2-7, with 16 positions matching TRBD2. The trim removed 9 bases at V and 0 bases at J, leaving 8 bases unmatched. This CDR3 contains 17 residues. CDR1 and CDR2 from the germline V gene are LNHDA and SQIVND (reference sequence). CDR3 region: CASDLGLAGGGSYEQYV. The CDR3 DNA reads TGTGCCAGCGATTTGGGACTAGCGGGGGGGGGCTCCTACGAGCAGTACGTC.

The chain combines TRBV6-5 with TRBJ2-2; tentative D call: TRBD2 (6 bases). V was trimmed by 3 bases and J by 2 bases, leaving 10 bases between them. The germline CDR1 and CDR2 sequences are MNHEY and SVGAGI. The CDR3 totals 15 residues. This CDR3 reads CASSYSDYNTGELFF. The CDR3 DNA sequence: TGTGCCAGCAGTTATTCGGACTACAACACCGGGGAGCTGTTTTTT.

The chain combines TRBV6-6 with TRBJ1-1; 7 bases are a match to TRBD1. Germline trimming cut 6 bases from V and 3 bases from J; bases unmatched to any gene: 4. Germline V gene data show CDR1 as MNHNY and CDR2 as SVGAGI (reference sequence). The CDR3 is 13 residues long. The CDR3 sequence is CASRDREDTEAFF. The CDR3 coding sequence is TGTGCCAGCAGAGACAGGGAGGACACTGAAGCTTTCTTT.

V is TRBV5-6 and J is TRBJ1-4; TRBD1 is a possible D gene (5 bases). Between the trimmed V and J ends, which lost 4 bases and 7 bases, there was a span of 17 bases. The CDR3 runs 15 residues. The germline V gene encodes CDR1 SGHDT and CDR2 YYEEEE. CDR3 residues: CASSPFRDGGEKLFF. The CDR3 nucleotides read TGTGCCAGCAGCCCATTCCGGGACGGAGGTGAAAAACTGTTTTTT.

The sample holds a few counts of this clone. The chain uses TRBV10-2 and TRBJ1-1; D ambiguous. Between the trimmed V and J ends, which lost 3 bases and 11 bases, there was a span of 13 bases. The germline V gene encodes CDR1 WSHSY and CDR2 SAAADI. This CDR3 spans 12 amino acids. As DNA, the CDR3 is TGCGCCAGCAGTGATTACGGTGATGTTGCTTTCTTT. It codes for CASSDYGDVAFF.

The chain carries TRBV5-4 and TRBJ1-1, with 9 bases identical to TRBD1. V shed 4 bases and J 7 bases; nucleotides not matched to a gene: 14. The V gene's germline CDR1 is SGHNT and CDR2 YYREEE (reference sequence). This CDR3 has 16 amino acids. The CDR3 region is CASSIGQGWIRGEAFF. CDR3 DNA: TGTGCCAGCAGCATCGGACAGGGGTGGATTAGAGGTGAAGCTTTCTTT.

The chain carries TRBV28 and TRBJ2-1; no reliable D call. V gave up 5 bases and J gave up 9 bases, with 11 bases separating them. The germline V gene encodes CDR1 MDHEN and CDR2 SYDVKM. The CDR3 runs 12 residues. The CDR3 sequence is CASSAQYLEQFF. Here the CDR3 DNA reads TGTGCCAGCAGTGCCCAATACCTTGAGCAGTTCTTC.

The V call is TRBV6-5, the J call TRBJ1-1; D call uncertain. The germline V gene encodes CDR1 MNHEY and CDR2 SVGAGI. The CDR3 totals 15 residues. V dropped 2 bases and J dropped 0 bases, with 10 bases sitting between them. DNA for the CDR3: TGTGCCAGCAGTTACGCAGGAGGATTGAACACTGAAGCTTTCTTT. Translation: CASSYAGGLNTEAFF.

The gene calls are TRBV5-1 and TRBJ2-5; 10 nucleotides align to TRBD2. The CDR3 sequence is 16 residues long. Trimming removed 1 base from V and 7 bases from J; junction bases left unmatched: 10. CDR1 and CDR2 from the germline V gene are SGHRS and YFSETQ. The CDR3 DNA is TGCGCCAGCAGCTTGATAGCGGGAGGAGGTTCAGGGACCCAGTACTTC. Protein: CASSLIAGGGSGTQYF.

The V gene is TRBV6-5, the J gene TRBJ2-3; D uncertain. Per germline, CDR1 MNHEY and CDR2 SVGAGI. The CDR3 runs 15 residues. Trimming shortened V by 5 bases and J by 1 base, and 13 bases separated the two germline ends. In DNA, the CDR3 is TGTGCCAGCAGTCCCACTATAGGCCGCACAGATACGCAGTATTTT. As protein: CASSPTIGRTDTQYF.

The rearrangement joins TRBV4-1 to TRBJ2-2, with 7 bases identical to TRBD1. With 0 bases clipped from V and 6 bases from J, the junction kept 1 base outside the gene matches. The CDR3 extends over 14 amino acids. CDR1 MGHRA and CDR2 YSYEKL come from the germline V gene. The CDR3 spells CASSQDQGAGELFF. CDR3 nucleotides: TGCGCCAGCAGCCAAGATCAGGGGGCCGGGGAGCTGTTTTTT.

This clone was detected once. The rearrangement uses TRBV7-2 and TRBJ2-7, with D possibly being TRBD1 (5 bases). This CDR3 region has 13 residues. V was cut by 5 bases and J by 2 bases, with 10 bases left in between. Germline V CDR1 and CDR2: SGHTA, FQGNSA. The CDR3 loop reads CASSTDRAYEQYF. The CDR3 DNA is TGTGCCAGCAGCACCGACAGAGCCTACGAGCAGTACTTC.

This clone has just a few counts. The chain is built from TRBV5-4 and TRBJ1-2; D may be TRBD1 (6 bases). CDR1 SGHNT and CDR2 YYREEE come from the germline V gene (reference sequence). The CDR3 loop spans 13 amino acids. The V end was cut by 0 bases, the J end by 8 bases, with 11 bases between. CDR3 loop: CASSLVTGTGYTF. CDR3 DNA: TGTGCCAGCAGCTTGGTTACTGGGACAGGCTACACCTTC.

The DNA for the CDR3 is TGCGCCAGCAGCTATATGGGACAGACCTACGAGCAGTACTTC. Translation gives CASSYMGQTYEQYF. The genes are TRBV5-1 and TRBJ2-7; 7 bases are a match to TRBD1. Per germline, CDR1 SGHRS and CDR2 YFSETQ. V was pared by 3 bases and J by 2 bases, with 5 bases of the junction left unmatched. CDR3 size: 14 residues.

This rearrangement joins TRBV5-5 to TRBJ1-6; TRBD1 aligns across 9 bases. The CDR3 length is 16 residues. V shed 4 bases and J 3 bases; nucleotides not matched to a gene: 5. Germline loops: CDR1 SGHKS, CDR2 YYEKEE (reference sequence). In nucleotides, the CDR3 is TGTGCCAGCAGCGCGGGACAGGGCCTCTATAATTCACCCCTCCACTTT. Encoded protein: CASSAGQGLYNSPLHF. The full variable domain, in which reference TRBV5-5 and TRBJ1-6 provide the parts outside the CDR3, is DAGVTQSPTHLIKTRGQQVTLRCSPISGHKSVSWYQQVLGQGPQFIFQYYEKEERGRGNFPDRFSARQFPNYSSELNVNALLLGDSALYLCASSAGQGLYNSPLHFGNGTRLTVT.

The V gene is TRBV7-9, the J gene TRBJ1-2; D gene ambiguous. In germline, CDR1 is SEHNR, CDR2 FQNEAQ (reference sequence). The CDR3 length is 12 residues. V shed 5 bases and J shed 8 bases, with 12 bases lying between them. The DNA of the CDR3 is TGTGCCAGCAGCGACCCTAATGACGGCTACACCTTC. It translates to CASSDPNDGYTF. Full variable domain (outside the CDR3, taken from reference TRBV7-9 and TRBJ1-2): DTGVSQNPRHKITKRGQNVTFRCDPISEHNRLYWYRQTLGQGPEFLTYFQNEAQLEKSRLLSDRFSAERPKGSFSTLEIQRTEQGDSAMYLCASSDPNDGYTFGSGTRLTVV.

V and J are TRBV5-5 and TRBJ2-1; TRBD1 is a possible D gene (6 bases). V lost 2 bases to trimming and J lost 6 bases, with 21 bases between them. Germline lookup yields CDR1 SGHKS and CDR2 YYEKEE (reference sequence). The CDR3 covers 17 residues. CDR3 amino acids: CASSFHHREESTNEQFF. The DNA of the CDR3 is TGTGCCAGCAGCTTCCACCACAGGGAAGAGTCCACCAATGAGCAGTTCTTC. The full variable domain, with the rest looked up from reference TRBV5-5 and TRBJ2-1, is DAGVTQSPTHLIKTRGQQVTLRCSPISGHKSVSWYQQVLGQGPQFIFQYYEKEERGRGNFPDRFSARQFPNYSSELNVNALLLGDSALYLCASSFHHREESTNEQFFGPGTRLTVL.

The J gene is TRBJ1-4, the V gene TRBV2; TRBD1 might be the D (5 bases). Trimming removed 4 bases at V and 3 bases at J, with 6 bases between. Germline CDR1 and CDR2: SNHLY and FYNNEI. The CDR3 consists of 13 residues. The CDR3 spells CASSVGPNEKLFF. CDR3 DNA sequence: TGTGCCAGCAGTGTGGGGCCTAATGAAAAACTGTTTTTT.

The rearrangement uses TRBV2 and TRBJ2-7; TRBD2 agrees at 8 bases. Germline V gene sequence: CDR1 SNHLY, CDR2 FYNNEI. The CDR3 loop spans 13 amino acids. With 5 bases clipped from V and 2 bases from J, the junction kept 2 bases outside the gene matches. The CDR3 DNA follows: TGTGCCAGCAGTAGGGGACTAGCCTACGAGCAGTACGTC. Residues: CASSRGLAYEQYV.